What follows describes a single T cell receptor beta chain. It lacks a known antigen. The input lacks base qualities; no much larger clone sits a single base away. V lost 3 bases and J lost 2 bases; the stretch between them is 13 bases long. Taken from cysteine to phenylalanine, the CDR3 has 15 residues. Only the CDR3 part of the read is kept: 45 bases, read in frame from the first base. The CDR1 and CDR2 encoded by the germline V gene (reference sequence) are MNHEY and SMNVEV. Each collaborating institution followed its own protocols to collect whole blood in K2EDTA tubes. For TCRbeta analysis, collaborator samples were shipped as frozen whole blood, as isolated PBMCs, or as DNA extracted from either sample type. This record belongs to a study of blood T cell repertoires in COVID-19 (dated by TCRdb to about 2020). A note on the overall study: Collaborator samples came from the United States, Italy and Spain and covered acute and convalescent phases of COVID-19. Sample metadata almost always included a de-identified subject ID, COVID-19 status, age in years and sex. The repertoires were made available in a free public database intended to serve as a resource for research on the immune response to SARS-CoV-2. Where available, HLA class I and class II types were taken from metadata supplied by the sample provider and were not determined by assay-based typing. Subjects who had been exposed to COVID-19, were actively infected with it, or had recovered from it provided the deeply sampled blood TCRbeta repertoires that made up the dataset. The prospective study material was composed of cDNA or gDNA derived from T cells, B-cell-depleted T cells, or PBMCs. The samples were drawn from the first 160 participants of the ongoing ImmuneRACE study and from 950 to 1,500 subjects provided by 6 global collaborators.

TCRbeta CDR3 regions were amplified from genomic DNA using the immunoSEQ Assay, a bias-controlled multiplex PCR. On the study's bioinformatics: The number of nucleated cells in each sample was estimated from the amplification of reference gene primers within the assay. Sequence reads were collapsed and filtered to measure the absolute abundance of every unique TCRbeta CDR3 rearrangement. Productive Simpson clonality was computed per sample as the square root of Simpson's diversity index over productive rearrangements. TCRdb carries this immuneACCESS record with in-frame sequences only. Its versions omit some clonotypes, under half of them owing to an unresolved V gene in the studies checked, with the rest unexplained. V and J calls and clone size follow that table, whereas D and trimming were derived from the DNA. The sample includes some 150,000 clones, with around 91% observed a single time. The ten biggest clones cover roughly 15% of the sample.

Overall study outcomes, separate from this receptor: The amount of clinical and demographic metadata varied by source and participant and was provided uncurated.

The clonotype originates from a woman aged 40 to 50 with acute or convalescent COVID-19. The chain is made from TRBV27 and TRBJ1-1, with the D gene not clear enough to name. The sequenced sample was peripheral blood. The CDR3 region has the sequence CASSFREAFNTEAFF. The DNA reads TGTGCCAGCAGTTTTCGTGAAGCCTTTAACACTGAAGCTTTCTTT.